A selection of T cell receptor beta chains follows, all from one sample in a study of a mutant IDH1 vaccine in newly diagnosed glioma. Produced via immunoSEQ multiplex PCR; TCRdb's table is partial and in-frame only. The repertoire has fewer than 40,000 clones, around 81% of them found once; the top ten carry around 29%. These receptors have no identified antigens. Source: PBMCs, taken from a glioma patient whose treatment included an IDH1 peptide vaccine. All receptors come from a man aged 25-45 years with glioma. Both conserved end residues are part of each CDR3. D genes are given only for firm matches. Clone size is stated in some rows and not others, as once, few, many or a class when expanded.

V	J	D	size	CDR3	DNA
TRBV19	TRBJ1-1	-	-	CASSMGRSHTEAFF	TGTGCCAGTAGTATGGGTAGGAGCCACACTGAAGCTTTCTTT
TRBV4-1	TRBJ2-7	-	-	CASSQGGWDRAYEQYF	TGCGCCAGCAGCCAAGGAGGATGGGATCGGGCCTACGAGCAGTACTTC
TRBV28	TRBJ2-5	-	-	CASSLLVEYQETQYF	TGTGCCAGCAGTTTATTGGTAGAGTACCAAGAGACCCAGTACTTC
TRBV19	TRBJ2-7	TRBD1	-	CASSMTGKSSYEQYF	TGTGCCAGTAGCATGACAGGGAAGTCCTCCTACGAGCAGTACTTC
TRBV18	TRBJ1-1	-	-	CASSPAAGDTEAFF	TGTGCCAGCTCCCCGGCCGCGGGAGATACTGAAGCTTTCTTT
TRBV4-1	TRBJ2-7	TRBD2	-	CASSHSGGAPYEQYF	TGCGCCAGCAGTCATAGCGGGGGGGCTCCCTACGAGCAGTACTTC
TRBV29-1	TRBJ2-7	-	-	CSVEDRHTKSYEQYF	TGCAGCGTTGAAGATCGTCACACTAAGTCCTACGAGCAGTACTTC
TRBV5-4	TRBJ1-3	-	-	CASSLEEAGNTIYF	TGTGCCAGCAGCTTGGAAGAGGCCGGAAACACCATATATTTT
TRBV28	TRBJ2-1	-	large	CASSGTSFNEQFF	TGTGCCAGCAGCGGGACCTCTTTCAATGAGCAGTTCTTC
TRBV11-2	TRBJ1-1	-	-	CASRGGNRPEAFF	TGTGCCAGCAGAGGGGGGAATAGACCTGAAGCTTTCTTT
TRBV30	TRBJ1-4	-	-	CAWSYDGRNEKLFF	TGTGCCTGGAGCTATGACGGCCGTAATGAAAAACTGTTTTTT